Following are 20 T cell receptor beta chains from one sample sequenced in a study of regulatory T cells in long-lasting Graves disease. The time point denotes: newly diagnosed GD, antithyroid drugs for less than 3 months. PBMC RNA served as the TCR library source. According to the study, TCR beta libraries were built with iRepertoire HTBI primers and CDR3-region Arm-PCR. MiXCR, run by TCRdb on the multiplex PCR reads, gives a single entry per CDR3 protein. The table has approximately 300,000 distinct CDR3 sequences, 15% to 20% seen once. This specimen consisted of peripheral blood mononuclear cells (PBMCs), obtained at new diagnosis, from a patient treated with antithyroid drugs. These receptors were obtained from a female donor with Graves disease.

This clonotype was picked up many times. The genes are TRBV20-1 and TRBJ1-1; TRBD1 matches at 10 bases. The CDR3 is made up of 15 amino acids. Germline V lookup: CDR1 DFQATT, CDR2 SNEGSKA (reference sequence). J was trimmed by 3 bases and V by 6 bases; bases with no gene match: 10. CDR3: CSASTPGTGDTEAFF. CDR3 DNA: TGCAGTGCAAGTACCCCCGGGACAGGGGACACTGAAGCTTTCTTT.

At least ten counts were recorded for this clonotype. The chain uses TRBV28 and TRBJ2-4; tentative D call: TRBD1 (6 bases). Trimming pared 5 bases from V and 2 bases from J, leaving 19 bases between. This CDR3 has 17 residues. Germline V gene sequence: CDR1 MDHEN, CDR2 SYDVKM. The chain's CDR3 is CASSHGPGAETKNIQYF. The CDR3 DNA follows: TGTGCCAGCAGTCATGGGCCAGGGGCTGAAACCAAAAACATTCAGTACTTC.

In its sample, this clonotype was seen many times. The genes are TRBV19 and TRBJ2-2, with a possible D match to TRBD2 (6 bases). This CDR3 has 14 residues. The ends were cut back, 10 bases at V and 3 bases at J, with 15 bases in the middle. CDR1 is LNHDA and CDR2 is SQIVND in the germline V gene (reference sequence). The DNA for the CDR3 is TGTGCCACCAACCGGAGGGTCGACACCGGGGAGCTGTTTTTT. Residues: CATNRRVDTGELFF.

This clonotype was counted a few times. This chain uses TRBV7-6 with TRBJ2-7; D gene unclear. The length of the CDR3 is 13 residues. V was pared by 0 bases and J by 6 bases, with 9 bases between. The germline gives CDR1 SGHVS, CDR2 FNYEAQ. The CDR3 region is CASSLAPPREQYF. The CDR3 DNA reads TGTGCCAGCAGCTTAGCACCCCCTCGCGAGCAGTACTTC.

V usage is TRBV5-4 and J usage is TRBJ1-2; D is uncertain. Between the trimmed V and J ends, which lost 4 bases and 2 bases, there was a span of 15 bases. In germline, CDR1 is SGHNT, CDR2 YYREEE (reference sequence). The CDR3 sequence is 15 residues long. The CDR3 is CASSPKMTDNYGYTF. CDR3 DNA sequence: TGTGCCAGCAGCCCGAAAATGACGGACAACTATGGCTACACCTTC. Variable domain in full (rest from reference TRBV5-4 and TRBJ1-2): ETGVTQSPTHLIKTRGQQVTLRCSSQSGHNTVSWYQQALGQGPQFIFQYYREEENGRGNFPPRFSGLQFPNYSSELNVNALELDDSALYLCASSPKMTDNYGYTFGSGTRLTVV.

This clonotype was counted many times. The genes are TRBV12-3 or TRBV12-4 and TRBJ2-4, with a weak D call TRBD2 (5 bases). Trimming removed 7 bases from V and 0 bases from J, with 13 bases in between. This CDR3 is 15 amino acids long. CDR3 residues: CASTPGKGAKNIQYF. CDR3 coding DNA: TGTGCCAGCACCCCCGGGAAGGGAGCCAAAAACATTCAGTACTTC.

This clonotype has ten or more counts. The CDR3 loop reads CASSVVHGSPQHF. For the CDR3, the DNA is TGTGCCAGCAGCGTAGTCCATGGCTCGCCCCAGCATTTT. This chain joins TRBV9 and TRBJ1-5; D not certain. Germline V lookup: CDR1 SGDLS, CDR2 YYNGEE. The CDR3 covers 13 residues. V gave up 0 bases and J gave up 9 bases, with 10 bases separating them.

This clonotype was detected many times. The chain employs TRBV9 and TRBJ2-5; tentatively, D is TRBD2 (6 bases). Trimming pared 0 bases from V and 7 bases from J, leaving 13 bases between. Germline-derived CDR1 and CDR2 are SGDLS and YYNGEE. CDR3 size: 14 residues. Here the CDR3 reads CASSVDGAGGTQYF. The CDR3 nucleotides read TGTGCCAGCAGCGTAGACGGGGCCGGGGGGACCCAGTACTTC.

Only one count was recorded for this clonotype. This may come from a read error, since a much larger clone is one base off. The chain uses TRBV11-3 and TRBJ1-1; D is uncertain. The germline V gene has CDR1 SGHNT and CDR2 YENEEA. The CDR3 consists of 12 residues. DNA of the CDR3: TGTGCCGGCAGCACCTCAAGGACGGAAGCTTTCTTT. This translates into CAGSTSRTEAFF.

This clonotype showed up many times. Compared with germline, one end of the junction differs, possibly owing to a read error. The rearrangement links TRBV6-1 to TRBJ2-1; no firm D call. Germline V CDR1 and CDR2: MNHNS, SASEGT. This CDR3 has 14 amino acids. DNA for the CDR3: TGTGCCAGCAGAGAAGTCAAGCGCTCCAATGAGCAGTTCTTC. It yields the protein CASREVKRSNEQFF.

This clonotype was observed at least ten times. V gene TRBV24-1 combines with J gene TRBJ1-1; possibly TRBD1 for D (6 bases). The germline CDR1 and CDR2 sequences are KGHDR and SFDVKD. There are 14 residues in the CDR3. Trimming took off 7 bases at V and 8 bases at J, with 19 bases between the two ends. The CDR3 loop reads CATSPAGATGEAFF. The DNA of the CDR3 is TGTGCCACCAGCCCGGCAGGGGCGACCGGAGAAGCTTTCTTT.

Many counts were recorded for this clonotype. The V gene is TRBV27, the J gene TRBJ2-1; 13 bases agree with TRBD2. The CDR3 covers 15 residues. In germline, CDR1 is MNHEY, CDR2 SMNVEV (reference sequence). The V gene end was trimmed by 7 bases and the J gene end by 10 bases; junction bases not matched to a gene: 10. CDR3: CASIQLAGGLVEQFF. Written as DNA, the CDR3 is TGTGCCAGCATCCAACTAGCGGGAGGGTTAGTCGAGCAGTTCTTC.

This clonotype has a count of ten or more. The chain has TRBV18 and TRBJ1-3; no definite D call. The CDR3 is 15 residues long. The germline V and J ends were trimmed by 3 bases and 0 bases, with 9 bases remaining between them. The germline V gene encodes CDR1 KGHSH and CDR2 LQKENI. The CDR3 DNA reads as TGTGCCAGCTCACCCGACTTTAGCTCTGGAAACACCATATATTTT. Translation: CASSPDFSSGNTIYF.

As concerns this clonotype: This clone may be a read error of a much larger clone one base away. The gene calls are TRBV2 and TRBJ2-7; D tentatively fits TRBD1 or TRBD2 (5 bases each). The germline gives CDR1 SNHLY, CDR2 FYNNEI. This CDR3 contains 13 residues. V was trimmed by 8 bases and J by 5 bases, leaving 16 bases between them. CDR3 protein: CASGMDGDHEQYF. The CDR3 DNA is TGTGCCAGCGGTATGGACGGGGACCACGAGCAGTACTTC.

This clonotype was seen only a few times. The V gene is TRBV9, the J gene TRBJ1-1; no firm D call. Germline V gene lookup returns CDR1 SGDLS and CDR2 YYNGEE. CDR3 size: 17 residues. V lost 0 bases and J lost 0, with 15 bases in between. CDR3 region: CASSVDVGPQLNTEAFF. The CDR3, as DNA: TGTGCCAGCAGCGTAGACGTCGGACCCCAGTTGAACACTGAAGCTTTCTTT. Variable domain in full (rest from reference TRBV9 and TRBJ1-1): DSGVTQTPKHLITATGQRVTLRCSPRSGDLSVYWYQQSLDQGLQFLIQYYNGEERAKGNILERFSAQQFPDLHSELNLSSLELGDSALYFCASSVDVGPQLNTEAFFGQGTRLTVV.

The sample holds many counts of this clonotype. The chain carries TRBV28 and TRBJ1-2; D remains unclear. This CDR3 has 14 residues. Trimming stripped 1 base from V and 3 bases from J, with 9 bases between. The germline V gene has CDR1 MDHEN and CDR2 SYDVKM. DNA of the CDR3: TGTGCCAGCAGTTTATTAGGGTTGGACTATGGCTACACCTTC. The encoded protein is CASSLLGLDYGYTF.

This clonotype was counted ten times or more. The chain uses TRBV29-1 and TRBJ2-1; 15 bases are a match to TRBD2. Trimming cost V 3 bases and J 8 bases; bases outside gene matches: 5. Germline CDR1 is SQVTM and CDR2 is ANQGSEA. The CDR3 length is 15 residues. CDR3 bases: TGCAGCGTTGATGGACTAGCGGGAGGGCCGTATGAGCAGTTCTTC. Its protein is CSVDGLAGGPYEQFF.

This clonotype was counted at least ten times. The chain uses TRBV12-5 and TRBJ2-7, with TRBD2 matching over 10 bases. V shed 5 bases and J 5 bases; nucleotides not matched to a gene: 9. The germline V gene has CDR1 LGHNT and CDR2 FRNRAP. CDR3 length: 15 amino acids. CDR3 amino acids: CASGTRAGGPNEQYF. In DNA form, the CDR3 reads TGTGCTAGTGGTACCCGAGCGGGAGGGCCGAACGAGCAGTACTTC.

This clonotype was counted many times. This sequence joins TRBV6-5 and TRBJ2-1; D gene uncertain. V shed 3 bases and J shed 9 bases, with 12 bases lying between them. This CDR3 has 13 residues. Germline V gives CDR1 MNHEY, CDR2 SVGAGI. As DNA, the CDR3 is TGTGCCAGCAGTTATTTCAGCGTGGGTGAGCAGTTCTTC. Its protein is CASSYFSVGEQFF.

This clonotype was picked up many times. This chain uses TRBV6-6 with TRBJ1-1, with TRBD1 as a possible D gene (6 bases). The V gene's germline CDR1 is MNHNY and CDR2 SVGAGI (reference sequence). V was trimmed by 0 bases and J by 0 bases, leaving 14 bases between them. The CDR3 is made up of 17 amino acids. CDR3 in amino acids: CASSYSSQGSLNTEAFF. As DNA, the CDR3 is TGTGCCAGCAGTTACTCGAGTCAGGGGTCCTTGAACACTGAAGCTTTCTTT.